The 5 T cell receptor beta chains given below trace back to one sample, sequenced in a study of T-cell memory formation after mild COVID-19. TCRdb itself ran the 5' RACE reads through MiXCR, one entry per CDR3 protein. The profile shows 400,000 to 500,000 distinct CDR3 sequences, roughly 20% of them singletons. Sequenced sample: PBMCs or a T cell subset sorted from them (not recorded which). The receptors stem from an adult woman who had mild COVID-19 (a few samples of this study predate the infection). Cell type and time point are not known.

The chain links TRBV5-1 to TRBJ2-6; D is unresolved. V dropped 5 bases and J dropped 0 bases, with 6 bases sitting between them. Germline V gives CDR1 SGHRS, CDR2 YFSETQ. CDR3 length: 14 residues. CDR3 in DNA: TGCGCCAGCAGTAACCCCTCTGGGGCCAACGTCCTGACTTTC. Encoded protein: CASSNPSGANVLTF.

As concerns this clonotype: A read error may explain this, as a much larger clone is one base away. The V call is TRBV7-9, the J call TRBJ2-7, with no clear D. Trimming pared 5 bases from V and 3 bases from J, leaving 11 bases between. Germline V lookup: CDR1 SEHNR, CDR2 FQNEAQ (reference sequence). The CDR3 length is 13 residues. The CDR3 protein is CASSVPPHYEQYF. The CDR3 DNA follows: TGTGCCAGCAGCGTGCCGCCCCACTACGAGCAGTACTTC.

This clonotype was recorded a few times. This rearrangement joins TRBV12-3 or TRBV12-4 to TRBJ1-1, with a possible D match to TRBD1 (6 bases). CDR3 length: 15 residues. V lost 3 bases to trimming and J lost 2 bases, with 13 bases between them. The CDR3 spells CASSFGDTLNTEAFF. CDR3 bases: TGTGCCAGCAGTTTCGGGGACACCCTAAACACTGAAGCTTTCTTT.

V gene TRBV30 combines with J gene TRBJ2-1; D possibly corresponds to TRBD2 (5 bases). V dropped 4 bases and J dropped 1 base, with 14 bases sitting between them. The CDR3 sequence is 15 residues long. Per the germline V gene, CDR1 is GTSNPN and CDR2 is SVGIG (reference sequence). CDR3 residues: CAWTPSSGSYNEQFF. CDR3 nucleotides: TGTGCCTGGACCCCTTCAAGCGGTTCCTACAATGAGCAGTTCTTC.

This chain links TRBV6-5 with TRBJ2-1; D gene uncertain. This CDR3 region has 13 residues. Trimming took 0 bases from V and 9 from J, leaving 9 bases between them. Per the germline V gene, CDR1 is MNHEY and CDR2 is SVGAGI. As DNA, the CDR3 is TGTGCCAGCAGTTACTCGGCGACCGGTGAGCAGTTCTTC. Translation gives CASSYSATGEQFF.